A selection of T cell receptor beta chains follows, all from one sample in a study of blood T cell repertoires in COVID-19. Libraries were prepared by immunoSEQ multiplex PCR; TCRdb keeps only in-frame clonotypes and omits some of them. Of 150,000 to 200,000 clones listed, 70% to 90% are singletons. The specimen was peripheral blood. The receptor set was obtained from a man between 35 and 55 years old with active or convalescent COVID-19. Both conserved end residues are part of each CDR3. Fields, in order: clone size, D gene, CDR3 length, V gene, J gene, CDR3 DNA, CDR3 protein. The D gene is left open where the match is weak. Only part of the rows carry a size: once, few, many, or a class if the clone is expanded.

size: .
D: .
length: 14
V: TRBV6-5
J: TRBJ1-5
DNA: TGTGCCAGCAGTTCCCGAGCGGAATATCAGCCCCAGCATTTT
CDR3: CASSSRAEYQPQHF

size: .
D: TRBD2
length: 18
V: TRBV7-2
J: TRBJ2-4
DNA: TGTGCCAGCAGCTTAAGGGGGGCTAGCGGGGGCCCGAGGGACATTCAGTACTTC
CDR3: CASSLRGASGGPRDIQYF

size: .
D: .
length: 14
V: TRBV6-6
J: TRBJ1-5
DNA: TGTGCCACCCGAGACCAGAGAGGGAATCAGCCCCAGCATTTT
CDR3: CATRDQRGNQPQHF

size: few
D: TRBD1
length: 14
V: TRBV19
J: TRBJ2-7
DNA: TGTGCCAGTAGTCTCTACAGGGGGACTGGCGAGCAGTACTTC
CDR3: CASSLYRGTGEQYF

size: .
D: .
length: 14
V: TRBV9
J: TRBJ1-2
DNA: TGTGCCAGCAGCGTAGGTCTCCGGGAAGGAGGCTACACCTTC
CDR3: CASSVGLREGGYTF

size: .
D: .
length: 15
V: TRBV6-6
J: TRBJ1-2
DNA: TGTGCCAGCAGTCCACCGGACATTCCAAGGGGTGGCTACACCTTC
CDR3: CASSPPDIPRGGYTF

size: few
D: TRBD1
length: 16
V: TRBV4-2
J: TRBJ2-2
DNA: TGTGCCAGCAGCCGCGGTAGGACAGGGGGCACCGGGGAGCTGTTTTTT
CDR3: CASSRGRTGGTGELFF

size: .
D: TRBD1
length: 15
V: TRBV19
J: TRBJ2-3
DNA: TGTGCCAGTAGTATGGGACAGGCGGTCACAGATACGCAGTATTTT
CDR3: CASSMGQAVTDTQYF

size: .
D: .
length: 18
V: TRBV6-2/TRBV6-3
J: TRBJ2-3
DNA: TGTGCCAGCAGTTCCCCACCTCGGGCGGGTAGGGCGACAGATACGCAGTATTTT
CDR3: CASSSPPRAGRATDTQYF

size: .
D: TRBD2
length: 15
V: TRBV5-1
J: TRBJ2-1
DNA: TGCGCCAGCAGCCCCCCGGCTAGCGGCTACAATGAGCAGTTCTTC
CDR3: CASSPPASGYNEQFF

size: .
D: TRBD1
length: 15
V: TRBV3-1/TRBV3-2
J: TRBJ1-6
DNA: TGTGCCAGCAGCCATGACAGGGGGTATAATTCACCCCTCCACTTT
CDR3: CASSHDRGYNSPLHF

size: .
D: .
length: 13
V: TRBV15
J: TRBJ1-4
DNA: TGTGCCACCAGCAGAGATAGCAATGAAAAACTGTTTTTT
CDR3: CATSRDSNEKLFF

size: .
D: TRBD1
length: 16
V: TRBV2
J: TRBJ2-7
DNA: TGTGCCAGCAGGAGAACCGGGACAGTGAGCTCCTACGAGCAGTACTTC
CDR3: CASRRTGTVSSYEQYF

size: .
D: TRBD2
length: 16
V: TRBV9
J: TRBJ2-3
DNA: TGTGCCAGCAGCGTAGACGCGGGGGGCGACACAGATACGCAGTATTTT
CDR3: CASSVDAGGDTDTQYF

size: .
D: TRBD1
length: 13
V: TRBV13
J: TRBJ2-1
DNA: TGTGCCAGCAGCTTATCCGGACAGGCTGAGCAGTTCTTC
CDR3: CASSLSGQAEQFF

size: .
D: TRBD1
length: 13
V: TRBV5-1
J: TRBJ1-2
DNA: TGCGCCAGCAGGGAGGGACAGCTTGATGGCTACACCTTC
CDR3: CASREGQLDGYTF

size: .
D: .
length: 13
V: TRBV6-2/TRBV6-3
J: TRBJ2-1
DNA: TGTGCCAGCAGTTACTCTAGTCCCGGTGAGCAGTTCTTC
CDR3: CASSYSSPGEQFF

size: .
D: .
length: 13
V: TRBV4-1
J: TRBJ2-7
DNA: TGCGCCAGCAGCCGTTCGGAGACCTACGAGCAGTACTTC
CDR3: CASSRSETYEQYF

size: .
D: .
length: 18
V: TRBV12-2
J: TRBJ1-5
DNA: TGTGCAAGTCGCCTGGGTACAGGAGACCCCTATAGCAATCAGCCCCAGCATTTT
CDR3: CASRLGTGDPYSNQPQHF

size: .
D: TRBD1
length: 13
V: TRBV28
J: TRBJ1-2
DNA: TGTGCCAGCAGACGACAGGGGGCGGATGGCTACACCTTC
CDR3: CASRRQGADGYTF

size: .
D: .
length: 14
V: TRBV10-3
J: TRBJ1-3
DNA: TGTGCCATCAGTGAGTCTCTCTCTGGAAACACCATATATTTT
CDR3: CAISESLSGNTIYF

size: few
D: .
length: 14
V: TRBV19
J: TRBJ1-3
DNA: TGTGCCAGTAGCCCCTCGCCAGCTGGAAACACCATATATTTT
CDR3: CASSPSPAGNTIYF

size: .
D: TRBD2
length: 13
V: TRBV6-5
J: TRBJ2-1
DNA: TGTGCCAGCAGTCGGACTAGCGGCAATGAGCAGTTCTTC
CDR3: CASSRTSGNEQFF

size: .
D: .
length: 14
V: TRBV29-1
J: TRBJ1-4
DNA: TGCAGCGTTCGTATACAGGCAACTAATGAAAAACTGTTTTTT
CDR3: CSVRIQATNEKLFF

size: .
D: .
length: 15
V: TRBV5-8
J: TRBJ1-5
DNA: TGTGCCAGCAGCCTGACAGCATATAGCAATCAGCCCCAGCATTTT
CDR3: CASSLTAYSNQPQHF

size: .
D: TRBD1
length: 13
V: TRBV7-3
J: TRBJ1-2
DNA: TGTGCCAGCAGTCGGGACAGGGGGGCTGACTACACCTTC
CDR3: CASSRDRGADYTF

size: .
D: TRBD2
length: 18
V: TRBV4-1
J: TRBJ2-3
DNA: TGCGCCAGCAGCCAGGACCTAGCGGGTTTCTCCGGCACAGATACGCAGTATTTT
CDR3: CASSQDLAGFSGTDTQYF

size: .
D: TRBD1
length: 19
V: TRBV7-2
J: TRBJ2-2
DNA: TGTGCCAGCAGCTTAGGTCTTATGGACAGGGGGCGGAACACCGGGGAGCTGTTTTTT
CDR3: CASSLGLMDRGRNTGELFF

size: .
D: TRBD1
length: 16
V: TRBV3-1/TRBV3-2
J: TRBJ2-2
DNA: TGTGCCAGCAGCCAAGATCTCACAGGGGGCACCGGGGAGCTGTTTTTT
CDR3: CASSQDLTGGTGELFF

size: .
D: .
length: 13
V: TRBV30
J: TRBJ2-5
DNA: TGTGCCTGGAGTGTAGAGTACCAAGAGACCCAGTACTTC
CDR3: CAWSVEYQETQYF

size: .
D: .
length: 13
V: TRBV10-3
J: TRBJ1-6
DNA: TGTGCCTCGCAACAGGAAAGGGATTCACCCCTCCACTTT
CDR3: CASQQERDSPLHF

size: .
D: .
length: 13
V: TRBV9
J: TRBJ2-7
DNA: TGTGCCAGCAGCGTAGGGGGAGACTACGAGCAGTACTTC
CDR3: CASSVGGDYEQYF

size: .
D: TRBD1
length: 14
V: TRBV4-3
J: TRBJ1-4
DNA: TGCGCCAGCAGCCAAGTCAGGGGGCGGGAAAAACTGTTTTTT
CDR3: CASSQVRGREKLFF

size: .
D: .
length: 15
V: TRBV2
J: TRBJ1-1
DNA: TGTGCCAGCACCTTGAATGGGGGGAGGGTCACTGAAGCTTTCTTT
CDR3: CASTLNGGRVTEAFF

size: .
D: .
length: 13
V: TRBV13
J: TRBJ1-3
DNA: TGTGCCAGCAGCTGGGCTTCCGAAAACACCATATATTTT
CDR3: CASSWASENTIYF

size: .
D: .
length: 15
V: TRBV19
J: TRBJ1-4
DNA: TGTGCCAGTAGCCTACAGGGTGCCCTCAATGAAAAACTGTTTTTT
CDR3: CASSLQGALNEKLFF

size: once
D: TRBD1
length: 16
V: TRBV7-6
J: TRBJ2-7
DNA: TGTGCCAGCAGCTTAGCTGAGACAGGGGATCTTCGGGAGCAGTACTTC
CDR3: CASSLAETGDLREQYF

size: .
D: .
length: 15
V: TRBV2
J: TRBJ1-4
DNA: TGTGCCAGCAGAGGGGCGCGCGCAACTAATGAAAAACTGTTTTTT
CDR3: CASRGARATNEKLFF

size: .
D: .
length: 16
V: TRBV19
J: TRBJ1-4
DNA: TGTGCCAGTAGTCTCAGGGACTCTCTCCGGGGTGAAAAACTGTTTTTT
CDR3: CASSLRDSLRGEKLFF

size: once
D: .
length: 16
V: TRBV9
J: TRBJ1-3
DNA: TGTGCCAGCAGCGTAGTCTCAGGGTCCTCTGGAAACACCATATATTTT
CDR3: CASSVVSGSSGNTIYF

size: .
D: .
length: 14
V: TRBV9
J: TRBJ1-3
DNA: TGTGCCAGCAGCGTAGACATCGCTGGAAACACCATATATTTT
CDR3: CASSVDIAGNTIYF

size: .
D: .
length: 14
V: TRBV3-1/TRBV3-2
J: TRBJ1-4
DNA: TGTGCCAGCAGCCATCGGGGGGCTTATGAAAAACTGTTTTTT
CDR3: CASSHRGAYEKLFF

size: .
D: TRBD1
length: 17
V: TRBV27
J: TRBJ2-1
DNA: TGTGCCAGCAGCCGGGGGACCGGGACAGGGGCCAACAATGAGCAGTTCTTC
CDR3: CASSRGTGTGANNEQFF

size: .
D: .
length: 13
V: TRBV27
J: TRBJ2-1
DNA: TGTGCCAGCAGTTTAACTCCCTACAATGAGCAGTTCTTC
CDR3: CASSLTPYNEQFF

size: .
D: .
length: 13
V: TRBV27
J: TRBJ1-2
DNA: TGTGCCAGCAGTTTTACAGGGAGCGGTGGCTACACCTTC
CDR3: CASSFTGSGGYTF